Sequencing of this T cell receptor beta chain was carried out in a study of T cells in tuberculosis. Study information: T cells were selected with CD1B tetramers loaded with glucose monomycolate.

The data were produced by immunoSEQ multiplex PCR, yet TCRdb's version contains in-frame clones alone and is incomplete. The sample has approximately 88,000 clones, approximately 91% seen once. The CDR3 sequence is 17 residues long. The germline V and J ends were trimmed by 6 bases and 6 bases, with 26 bases remaining between them. CDR1 MNHEY and CDR2 SMNVEV come from the germline V gene (reference sequence). Cells were sorted from thawed PBMC rested overnight and stained with GMM-loaded CD1B tetramer, viability dye and anti-CD3. The lipid loaded on the CD1B tetramers was C32 glucose monomycolate from Rhodococcus equi.

The clonotype originates from an adult woman with latent tuberculosis. The V call is TRBV27, the J call TRBJ1-2; D not resolved. Sequencing was performed on CD1b-GMM tetramer-negative cells sorted from PBMCs. The CDR3 sequence: CASSPQRRQVRADGYTF. The CDR3 nucleotides are TGTGCCAGCAGCCCTCAACGAAGGCAGGTGCGGGCGGATGGCTACACCTTC.